This TCR beta chain was captured by sequencing in a study of T cells in Graves' hyperthyroidism and ophthalmopathy. RNA transcripts were the template for amplifying TCR beta CDR3 regions. The HTBI primer set was used in a first-round RT-PCR of the TCR CDR3. TCRdb ran MiXCR on the multiplex PCR reads and lists one entry per CDR3 protein. The repertoire includes about 400,000 distinct CDR3 sequences, around 15% of them detected once, and around 27% sits in the top ten. V was shortened by 4 bases and J by 2 bases, with 18 bases between the two germline ends. The CDR3 contains 17 residues. The germline CDR1 and CDR2 sequences are KGHSY and FQNENV. This clonotype was counted only a few times.

The chain carries TRBV16 and TRBJ1-5, with D possibly being TRBD1 (5 bases). The material sequenced was blood. The receptor comes from a man in his fifties with Graves' ophthalmopathy. This CDR3 reads CASSPHRQTLGNQPQHF. The CDR3 bases are TGTGCCAGCAGCCCCCATCGACAGACCTTAGGCAATCAGCCCCAGCATTTT.